This T cell receptor beta chain stems from a study of blood T cell repertoires in COVID-19. Turning to the study itself: Specimens from acute and convalescent COVID-19 originated in the United States, Italy and Spain. PBMCs, B-cell-depleted T cells, or T cells provided the cDNA or gDNA that made up the material.

Authors' processing steps: How many nucleated cells were present was estimated from reference gene primer amplification. Assay used: immunoSEQ multiplex PCR; TCRdb lists only in-frame clones, some missing. That table gives V, J and clone size, and the DNA gave D and trimming. The sample shows about 210,000 clones, about nine tenths of them seen only once. V dropped 0 bases and J dropped 6 bases, with 14 bases sitting between them. Germline loops: CDR1 GTSNPN, CDR2 SVGIG (reference sequence). The CDR3 is 15 residues long. The source material was peripheral blood. The rearrangement uses TRBV30 and TRBJ1-4; D call uncertain. This clonotype was sampled from a woman aged 40 to 49 with acute or convalescent COVID-19. The CDR3: CAWSVMGALDEKLFF. The DNA for the CDR3 is TGTGCCTGGAGTGTAATGGGTGCGCTAGATGAAAAACTGTTTTTT. Full variable domain (missing parts from reference TRBV30 and TRBJ1-4): SQTIHQWPATLVQPVGSPLSLECTVEGTSNPNLYWYRQAAGRGLQLLFYSVGIGQISSEVPQNLSASRPQDRQFILSSKKLLLSDSGFYLCAWSVMGALDEKLFFGSGTQLSVL.